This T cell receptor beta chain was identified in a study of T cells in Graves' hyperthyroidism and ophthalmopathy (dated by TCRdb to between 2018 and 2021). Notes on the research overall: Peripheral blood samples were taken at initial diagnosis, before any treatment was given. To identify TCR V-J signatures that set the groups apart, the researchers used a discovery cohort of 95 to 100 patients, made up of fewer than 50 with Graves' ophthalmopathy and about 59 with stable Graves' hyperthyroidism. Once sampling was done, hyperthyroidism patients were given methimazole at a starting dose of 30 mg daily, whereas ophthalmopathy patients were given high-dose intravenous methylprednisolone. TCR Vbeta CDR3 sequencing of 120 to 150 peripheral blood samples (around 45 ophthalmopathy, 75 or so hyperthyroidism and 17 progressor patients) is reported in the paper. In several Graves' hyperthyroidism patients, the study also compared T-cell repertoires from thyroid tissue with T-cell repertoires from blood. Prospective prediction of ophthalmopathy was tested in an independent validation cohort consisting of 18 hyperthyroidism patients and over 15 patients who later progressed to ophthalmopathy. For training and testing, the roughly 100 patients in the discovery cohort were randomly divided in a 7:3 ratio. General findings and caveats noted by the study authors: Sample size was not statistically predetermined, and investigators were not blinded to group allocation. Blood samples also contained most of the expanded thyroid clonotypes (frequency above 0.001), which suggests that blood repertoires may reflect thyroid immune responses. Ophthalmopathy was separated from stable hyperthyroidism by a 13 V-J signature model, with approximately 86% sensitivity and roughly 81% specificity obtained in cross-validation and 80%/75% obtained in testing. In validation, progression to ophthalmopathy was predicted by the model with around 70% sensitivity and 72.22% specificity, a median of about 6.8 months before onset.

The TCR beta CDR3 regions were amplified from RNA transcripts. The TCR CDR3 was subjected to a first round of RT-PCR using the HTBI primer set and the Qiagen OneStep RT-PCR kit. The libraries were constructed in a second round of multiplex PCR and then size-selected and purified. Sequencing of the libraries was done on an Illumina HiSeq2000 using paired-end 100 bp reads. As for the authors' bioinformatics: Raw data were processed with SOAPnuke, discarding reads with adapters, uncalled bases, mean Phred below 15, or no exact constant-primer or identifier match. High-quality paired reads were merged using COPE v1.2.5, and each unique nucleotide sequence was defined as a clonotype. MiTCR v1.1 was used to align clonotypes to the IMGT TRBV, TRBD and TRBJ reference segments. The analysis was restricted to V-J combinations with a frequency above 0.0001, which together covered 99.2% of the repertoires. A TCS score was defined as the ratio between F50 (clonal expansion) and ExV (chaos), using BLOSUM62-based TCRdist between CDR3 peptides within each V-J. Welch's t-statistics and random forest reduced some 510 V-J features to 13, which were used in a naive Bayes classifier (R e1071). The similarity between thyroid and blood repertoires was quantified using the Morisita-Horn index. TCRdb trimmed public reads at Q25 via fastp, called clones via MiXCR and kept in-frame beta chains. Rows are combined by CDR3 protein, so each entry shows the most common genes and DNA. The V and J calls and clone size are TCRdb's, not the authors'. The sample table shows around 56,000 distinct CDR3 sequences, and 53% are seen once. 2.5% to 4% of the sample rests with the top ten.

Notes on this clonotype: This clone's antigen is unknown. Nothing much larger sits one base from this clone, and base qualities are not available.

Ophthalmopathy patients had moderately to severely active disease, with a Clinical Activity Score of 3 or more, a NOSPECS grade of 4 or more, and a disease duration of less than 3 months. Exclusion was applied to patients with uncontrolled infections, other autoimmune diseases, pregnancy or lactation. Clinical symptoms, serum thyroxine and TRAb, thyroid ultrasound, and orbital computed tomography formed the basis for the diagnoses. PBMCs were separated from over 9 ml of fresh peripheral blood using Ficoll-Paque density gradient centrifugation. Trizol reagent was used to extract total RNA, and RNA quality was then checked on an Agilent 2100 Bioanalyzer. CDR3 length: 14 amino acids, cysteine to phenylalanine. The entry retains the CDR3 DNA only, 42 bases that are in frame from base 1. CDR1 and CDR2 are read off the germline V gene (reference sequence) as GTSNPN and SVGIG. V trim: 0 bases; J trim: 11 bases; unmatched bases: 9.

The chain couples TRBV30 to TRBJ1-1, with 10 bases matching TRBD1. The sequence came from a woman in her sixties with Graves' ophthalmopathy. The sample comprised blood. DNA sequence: TGTGCCTGGAGTGTAGGACAGGGGGATCCCGCGGCTTTCTTT. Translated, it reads CAWSVGQGDPAAFF. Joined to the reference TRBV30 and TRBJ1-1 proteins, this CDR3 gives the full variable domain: SQTIHQWPATLVQPVGSPLSLECTVEGTSNPNLYWYRQAAGRGLQLLFYSVGIGQISSEVPQNLSASRPQDRQFILSSKKLLLSDSGFYLCAWSVGQGDPAAFFGQGTRLTVV.